This TCR beta chain was recovered during a study of OX40 agonist ivuxolimab in advanced cancers. Study-wide results and limits: Partial responders dosed at 0.1-3.0 mg/kg displayed clonal expansion ranking among the lowest.

Produced via immunoSEQ multiplex PCR; TCRdb's table is partial and in-frame only. The table has approximately 27,000 clones, around three quarters seen once; the top ten hold approximately 15%. Germline-derived CDR1 and CDR2 are MNHNS and SASEGT. V was trimmed by 3 bases and J by 1 base, leaving 11 bases between them. This CDR3 contains 15 residues. On this clone itself: What it binds is not known.

This specimen was CD4+ or CD8+ T cells sorted from blood, taken in a trial of the OX40 agonist ivuxolimab. The J gene is TRBJ2-3, the V gene TRBV6-1; D possibly corresponds to TRBD1 (6 bases). The source is an adult with an advanced solid tumor such as melanoma, head and neck, liver or kidney cancer. Here the CDR3 DNA reads TGTGCCAGCAGTGACAGGGGATGGGGCACAGATACGCAGTATTTT. This sequence encodes CASSDRGWGTDTQYF.